Detailed here is one T cell receptor beta chain. TCRdb's table, derived via immunoSEQ multiplex PCR, lists solely in-frame clones and lacks some. The data show roughly 16,000 clones, around 83% seen once. This CDR3 comprises 16 residues. V was clipped by 2 bases and J by 2 bases; unmatched bases: 7. Germline CDR1 SGDLS, CDR2 YYNGEE. This entry belongs to a study of T cells in localized non-small cell lung cancer. This sequence originates from a woman aged 40-70 years with stage I lung adenocarcinoma. V usage is TRBV9 and J usage is TRBJ2-3; 8 nucleotides align to TRBD2. Sequenced material: peripheral blood, taken before any cancer treatment. CDR3 DNA sequence: TGTGCCAGCAGCGTCGGAGCGGGGGCCGTCACAGATACGCAGTATTTT. Translating it yields CASSVGAGAVTDTQYF.